Listed below are T cell receptor beta chains from one sample, sequenced in a study of regulatory T cells in long-lasting Graves disease. TCRdb recomputed calls from the multiplex PCR reads with MiXCR, one row per CDR3 protein. The sample lists a few hundred thousand distinct CDR3 sequences; roughly a fifth were seen once. The specimen comprised peripheral blood mononuclear cells (PBMCs), sampled at new diagnosis, from a patient treated with antithyroid drugs. These receptors all stem from a female donor with Graves disease. Each CDR3 is given with its conserved first and last residue. The D gene is left open where the match is weak. The size entry is marked missing in some rows and otherwise reads once, few, many or a size class.

>many|TRBJ1-3|TRBV7-2|-
TGTGCCAGCAGCTTCCGGGGAAGAGGCTCTGGAAACACCATATATTTT
CASSFRGRGSGNTIYF
>many|TRBJ1-4|TRBV2|-
TGTGCCAGCAGTGAACGCAGAATGGACGAAAAACTGTTTTTT
CASSERRMDEKLFF
>-|TRBJ2-1|TRBV4-2|TRBD2
TGTGCCAGCAGCCAAGTTACTGTAAGCGGGGGGGAGAGTGAGCAGTTCTTC
CASSQVTVSGGESEQFF
>-|TRBJ2-3|TRBV20-1|-
TGCAGTGCTGTGAGCCGGTCCACAGATACGCAGTATTTT
CSAVSRSTDTQYF
>-|TRBJ2-2|TRBV20-1|TRBD1
TGCAGTGCAATCGGGACAGGACGTCGGAACGGGAGAGGGACCGGGGAGCTGTTTTTT
CSAIGTGRRNGRGTGELFF
>many|TRBJ2-1|TRBV11-2|-
TGTGCCAGCAGCTTAGATCAAGGATTTCATGAGCAGTTCTTC
CASSLDQGFHEQFF
>many|TRBJ2-1|TRBV30|TRBD2
TGTGCCTGGAGTGGGCGGACTAGCGCCCACTCCTACAATGAGCAGTTCTTC
CAWSGRTSAHSYNEQFF
>-|TRBJ2-2|TRBV6-4|TRBD1
TGTGCCAGCAGTGCGAGACAGGGAGTTGACGGGGAGCTGTTTTTT
CASSARQGVDGELFF
>-|TRBJ2-7|TRBV27|TRBD1
TGTGCCAGCAGTTTGACAGGGGCCCTCTCCTACGAGCAGTACTTC
CASSLTGALSYEQYF
>many|TRBJ2-7|TRBV9|-
TGTGCCAGCAGCGAGGGGGTAGTGAAGACATCCTACGAGCAGTACTTC
CASSEGVVKTSYEQYF
>-|TRBJ2-7|TRBV20-1|TRBD1
TGCAGTGCGAACCGACAGGGGGCCTCCTACGAGCAGTACTTC
CSANRQGASYEQYF
>many|TRBJ1-4|TRBV6-1|-
TGTGCCAGCAGGGACAGCCAGAATGAAAAACTGTTTTTT
CASRDSQNEKLFF
>many|TRBJ2-5|TRBV7-2|-
TGTGCCAGCAGCTCGTCTCCGGGACGAGGAAAAGAGACCCAGTACTTC
CASSSSPGRGKETQYF
>many|TRBJ2-1|TRBV11-2|-
TGTGCCAGCAGAAGGGACCCTTACACTAACAATGAGCAGTTCTTC
CASRRDPYTNNEQFF
>many|TRBJ2-1|TRBV20-1|TRBD2
TGCAGTGCTAGAGCTAGCGGCTACAGCTCCTACAATGAGCAGTTCTTC
CSARASGYSSYNEQFF
>-|TRBJ2-6|TRBV5-6|-
TGTGCCAGCAGCTTTTTGGGCAAATATGTCTCTGGGGCCAACGTCCTGACTTTC
CASSFLGKYVSGANVLTF
>-|TRBJ2-5|TRBV19|-
TGTGCCAGTAGTACGGATGGAAGGAGGGGTAGGCAAGAGACCCAGTACTTC
CASSTDGRRGRQETQYF
>many|TRBJ2-1|TRBV5-1|-
TGCGCCAGCATGCAGGGCATCGGGTTTAGCTCCTACAATGAGCAGTTCTTC
CASMQGIGFSSYNEQFF
>many|TRBJ2-7|TRBV2|TRBD1
TGTGCCAGCACCGGACAGGCCTACGAGCAGTACTTC
CASTGQAYEQYF
>many|TRBJ1-6|TRBV18|-
TGTGCCAGCTCTGACACAACTGGGGATTCACCCCTCCACTTT
CASSDTTGDSPLHF
>few|TRBJ1-5|TRBV28|-
TGTGCCACCGATACGCTTGGAGGGGGGTTGAATCAGCCCCAGCATTTT
CATDTLGGGLNQPQHF
>many|TRBJ1-1|TRBV4-1|-
TGCGCCAGCAGCCAACGATTCAACACTGAAGCTTTCTTT
CASSQRFNTEAFF
>many|TRBJ2-5|TRBV30|TRBD1
TGTGCCTGGAGTAAACCCAGGGACAGGGGGCGGGAGACCCAGTACTTC
CAWSKPRDRGRETQYF
>many|TRBJ1-5|TRBV2|-
TGTGCCAGCAGTGGTGGGGCAGGCAATCAGCCCCAGCATTTT
CASSGGAGNQPQHF
>few|TRBJ1-6|TRBV6-2/TRBV6-3|TRBD1
TGTGCCACCCGGGACAGTAATTCACCCCTCCACTTT
CATRDSNSPLHF
>many|TRBJ2-5|TRBV20-1|TRBD2
TGCAGTGCACCCCCGGGGGGGCGACAAGAGACCCAGTACTTC
CSAPPGGRQETQYF
>many|TRBJ1-2|TRBV7-9|TRBD1
TGTGCCAGCAGCCGCACCGGGACAGGGGGCGCGGACTATGGCTACACCTTC
CASSRTGTGGADYGYTF
>-|TRBJ2-3|TRBV2|TRBD1
TGTGCCAGCAGTGGAGATCGGGACAGATACACAGATACGCAGTATTTT
CASSGDRDRYTDTQYF
>many|TRBJ2-4|TRBV7-2|-
TGTGCCAGCAGCTTAGGAACGGCCAAAAACATTCAGTACTTC
CASSLGTAKNIQYF
>-|TRBJ2-1|TRBV7-2|TRBD2
TGTGCCAGCAGCTTCTTAGCGGGGGGGCCCGGTGTTGGGTTCTTC
CASSFLAGGPGVGFF
>many|TRBJ2-7|TRBV6-2/TRBV6-3|-
TGTGCCAGCAGCCCCCATCCGCAGACAGAGACCTACGAGCAGTACTTC
CASSPHPQTETYEQYF
>-|TRBJ2-5|TRBV7-6|-
TGTGCCAGCTTAGGGCCGGGTGACGAGACCCAGTACTTC
CASLGPGDETQYF
>many|TRBJ1-2|TRBV19|TRBD1
TGTGCCAGTAGTATAGGGGACAGTGCCTATGGCTACACCTTC
CASSIGDSAYGYTF
>few|TRBJ2-7|TRBV18|-
TGTGCCAGCTCACCAAAAAGAGGGGGGGCTGGTTACGAGCAGTACTTC
CASSPKRGGAGYEQYF
>-|TRBJ2-3|TRBV5-1|TRBD2
TGCGCCAGCAGCTCGGTCGGTAGCGGGAGTAGCGTAGATACGCAGTATTTT
CASSSVGSGSSVDTQYF
>few|TRBJ2-4|TRBV2|-
TGTGCCAGCGGGGGTCCCGCCAAAAACATTCAGTACTTC
CASGGPAKNIQYF
>few|TRBJ1-5|TRBV27|TRBD1
TGTGCCAGCAGTTCCTTCACAGGGGGCGGACCCCAGCATTTT
CASSSFTGGGPQHF